This paragraph covers one T cell receptor (beta chain) sequence. The sample belongs to a study of shared clonotypes between healthy human individuals. The CDR3 has 14 residues. V was pared by 0 bases and J by 4 bases, with 9 bases between. Germline CDR1 and CDR2: SGHTA and FQGNSA. Method: immunoSEQ multiplex PCR; TCRdb's copy keeps in-frame clones and lacks some. Among roughly 2 million clones listed, approximately 94% were seen once. The clonotype was recovered from a man aged 18 to 30 in good health. This sequence joins TRBV7-2 and TRBJ2-5, with D unresolved. Source material: naive CD4+ T cells sorted from blood. Sample subset: CD45RA+ positively selected. CDR3 nucleotides: TGTGCCAGCAGCTTAGCGGGGTCTAGAGAGACCCAGTACTTC. Translation: CASSLAGSRETQYF. Drawing the rest from reference TRBV7-2 and TRBJ2-5, the complete variable domain is GAGVSQSPSNKVTEKGKDVELRCDPISGHTALYWYRQSLGQGLEFLIYFQGNSAPDKSGLPSDRFSAERTGGSVSTLTIQRTQQEDSAVYLCASSLAGSRETQYFGPGTRLLVL.